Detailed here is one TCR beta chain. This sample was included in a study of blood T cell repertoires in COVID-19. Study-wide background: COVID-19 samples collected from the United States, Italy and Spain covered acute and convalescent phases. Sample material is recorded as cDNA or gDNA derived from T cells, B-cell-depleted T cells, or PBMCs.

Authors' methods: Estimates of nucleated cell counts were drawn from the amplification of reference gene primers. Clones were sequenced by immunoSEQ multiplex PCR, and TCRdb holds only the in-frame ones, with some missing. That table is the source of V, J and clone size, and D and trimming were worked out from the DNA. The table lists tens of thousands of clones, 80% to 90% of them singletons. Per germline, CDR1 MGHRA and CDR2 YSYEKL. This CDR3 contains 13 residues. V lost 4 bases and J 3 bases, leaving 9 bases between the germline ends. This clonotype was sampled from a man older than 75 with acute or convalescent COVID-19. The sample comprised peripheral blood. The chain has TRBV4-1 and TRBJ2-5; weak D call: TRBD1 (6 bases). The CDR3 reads CASSRQVEETQYF. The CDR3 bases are TGCGCCAGCAGCCGACAGGTCGAAGAGACCCAGTACTTC.